These 29 T cell receptor beta chains were all obtained from the same sample, sequenced in a study of blood T cell repertoires in COVID-19 (dated by TCRdb to 2020 to 2021). Receptors were amplified or captured by the immunoSEQ multiplex PCR assay. Imported from immuneACCESS, the table was reduced by TCRdb to in-frame sequences with V and J called. These copies leave out some clones; in studies compared against another copy, an unresolved V gene accounts for under half, and the cause of the remainder is not known. The sample yields hundreds of thousands of clones; approximately 90% were counted once. 2% to 2.5% of the sample comes from the top ten. The sequenced material came from PBMCs or T cells enriched from blood (not recorded which). All receptors derive from a woman aged 60-75 years in a cohort exposed to, infected with or recovered from COVID-19 (not recorded which).

The rearrangement links TRBV5-5 to TRBJ2-5, with D possibly TRBD2 on 6 matching bases. This CDR3 has 14 residues. The germline V gene encodes CDR1 SGHKS and CDR2 YYEKEE (reference sequence). V was shortened by 4 bases and J by 8 bases, with 18 bases between the two germline ends. The CDR3 reads CASSTGGVRATQYF. In DNA form, the CDR3 reads TGTGCCAGCAGCACCGGCGGGGTCCGGGCAACCCAGTACTTC.

This rearrangement joins TRBV11-2 to TRBJ1-4; D ambiguous. The V end was cut by 0 bases, the J end by 3 bases, with 11 bases between. The CDR3 runs to 16 residues. Germline-derived CDR1 and CDR2 are SGHAT and FQNNGV. The CDR3 sequence is CASSLDSGSANEKLFF. CDR3 bases: TGTGCCAGCAGCTTAGATTCGGGGTCGGCTAATGAAAAACTGTTTTTT.

The chain couples TRBV5-1 to TRBJ2-3, with 7 bases fitting TRBD2. Unmatched junction bases numbered 17, after V lost 4 bases and J lost 0 bases. In germline, CDR1 is SGHRS, CDR2 YFSETQ. CDR3 length: 19 amino acids. In DNA form, the CDR3 reads TGCGCCAGCAGCCGGGGGGAGGCTAGCGGATCTTCTAGCACAGATACGCAGTATTTT. Amino acids: CASSRGEASGSSSTDTQYF. Full variable domain (missing parts from reference TRBV5-1 and TRBJ2-3): KAGVTQTPRYLIKTRGQQVTLSCSPISGHRSVSWYQQTPGQGLQFLFEYFSETQRNKGNFPGRFSGRQFSNSRSEMNVSTLELGDSALYLCASSRGEASGSSSTDTQYFGPGTRLTVL.

J is TRBJ2-7 and V is TRBV4-1; 10 bases are a match to TRBD1. J was trimmed by 2 bases and V by 6 bases; bases with no gene match: 7. Germline lookup yields CDR1 MGHRA and CDR2 YSYEKL. CDR3 size: 15 residues. The CDR3 sequence: CASSTGTGVTYEQYF. The CDR3 nucleotides are TGCGCCAGCAGTACCGGGACAGGGGTAACCTACGAGCAGTACTTC.

This clone was seen only once. The gene calls are TRBV11-2 and TRBJ2-5; maybe TRBD1 (6 bases). Trimming pared 0 bases from V and 2 bases from J, leaving 10 bases between. Germline CDR1 reads SGHAT; CDR2 reads FQNNGV. This CDR3 spans 15 amino acids. The CDR3 loop is CASSLDGGKQETQYF. CDR3 bases: TGTGCCAGCAGCTTAGATGGGGGCAAGCAAGAGACCCAGTACTTC.

This rearrangement joins TRBV28 to TRBJ2-7; the D gene is possibly TRBD1 (5 bases). Germline CDR1 is MDHEN and CDR2 is SYDVKM. The CDR3 sequence is 15 residues long. The V end lost 3 bases, the J end lost 7 bases, and 19 bases lay between the germline ends. This CDR3 reads CASSFWGPSGGEQYF. DNA of the CDR3: TGTGCCAGCAGTTTCTGGGGCCCGAGTGGTGGAGAGCAGTACTTC.

V gene TRBV9 combines with J gene TRBJ1-6; D remains ambiguous. Looked up from germline, CDR1 is SGDLS and CDR2 is YYNGEE. This CDR3 has 16 amino acids. The V and J ends lost 4 bases and 0 bases respectively, with 11 bases between them. This CDR3 reads CASSPTVSSYNSPLHF. CDR3 DNA sequence: TGTGCCAGCAGCCCTACAGTGAGCTCCTATAATTCACCCCTCCACTTT.

This sequence joins TRBV7-2 and TRBJ2-7, with D unresolved. Between the trimmed V and J ends, which lost 1 base and 7 bases, there was a span of 14 bases. Germline values: CDR1 SGHTA, CDR2 FQGNSA. The length of the CDR3 is 14 residues. CDR3 region: CASSLDGGAWEQYF. The CDR3 DNA reads TGTGCCAGCAGCTTAGATGGTGGAGCGTGGGAGCAGTACTTC.

The chain joins TRBV25-1 to TRBJ2-1; TRBD2 matches 8 bases. CDR1 MGHDK and CDR2 SYGVNS come from the germline V gene. There are 14 residues in the CDR3. The V segment lost 5 bases and the J segment 2 bases; nucleotides outside the gene matches: 2. Here the CDR3 DNA reads TGTGCCAGCAGTACAGCGGGGGCCTACAATGAGCAGTTCTTC. Encoded protein: CASSTAGAYNEQFF.

The chain uses TRBV5-6 and TRBJ2-2; 11 bases map to TRBD1. Germline CDR1 SGHDT, CDR2 YYEEEE. The CDR3 consists of 16 residues. V lost 2 bases, J lost 5 bases, and 5 bases stayed unmatched. CDR3 coding DNA: TGTGCCAGCAGCTTCTGGGACAGGGGGATTACCGGGGAGCTGTTTTTT. Translation: CASSFWDRGITGELFF.

The chain couples TRBV19 to TRBJ2-1; D perhaps matches TRBD1 (6 bases). Per the germline V gene, CDR1 is LNHDA and CDR2 is SQIVND (reference sequence). The CDR3 runs to 17 residues. Trimming pared 6 bases from V and 2 bases from J, leaving 20 bases between. The CDR3 loop reads CASSPTVARGTYNEQFF. The CDR3 region has the DNA TGTGCCAGTAGCCCCACAGTCGCCAGGGGAACCTACAATGAGCAGTTCTTC.

This chain links TRBV21-1 with TRBJ2-5; no check of the table's D call, TRBD2, against the DNA was made. TRBV21-1 constitutes a pseudogene. The CDR3 is made up of 14 amino acids. CDR3 amino acids: CASIAQRRGETQYF. CDR3 bases: TGTGCCAGCATCGCGCAAAGGAGAGGAGAGACCCAGTACTTC.

The chain is built from TRBV27 and TRBJ2-7; 7 bases map to TRBD2. With 5 bases clipped from V and 0 bases from J, the junction kept 7 bases outside the gene matches. This CDR3 comprises 15 residues. Germline V gene lookup returns CDR1 MNHEY and CDR2 SMNVEV (reference sequence). CDR3 DNA: TGTGCCAGCAGTAGGGGCGGGAGCCACTCCTACGAGCAGTACTTC. The encoded protein is CASSRGGSHSYEQYF.

The chain employs TRBV7-2 and TRBJ1-3; 7 bases match TRBD1. Losses at the gene ends were 1 base for V and 4 bases for J; bases not matched to a gene: 4. Per the germline V gene, CDR1 is SGHTA and CDR2 is FQGNSA. The CDR3 runs to 15 residues. As DNA, the CDR3 is TGTGCCAGCAGCTTAGGAGGGGGCAACGGAAACACCATATATTTT. Protein: CASSLGGGNGNTIYF.

The chain joins TRBV10-3 to TRBJ1-2; D possibly corresponds to TRBD1 (6 bases). The length of the CDR3 is 15 residues. V shed 0 bases and J shed 5 bases, with 13 bases lying between them. The V gene's germline CDR1 is ENHRY and CDR2 SYGVKD. CDR3 sequence (DNA): TGTGCCATCAGTGAGTCGACAGGTCGGGATTATGGCTACACCTTC. Encoded protein: CAISESTGRDYGYTF.

CDR3 bases: TGTGCCAGCTCACTCCTAGCGGTAAGCTCCTACGAGCAGTACTTC. Translation: CASSLLAVSSYEQYF. The chain couples TRBV18 to TRBJ2-7; 7 bases are shared with TRBD2. CDR3 length: 15 residues. The germline V gene has CDR1 KGHSH and CDR2 LQKENI. V lost 4 bases, J lost 0 bases, and 6 bases stayed unmatched. The full variable domain, in which reference TRBV18 and TRBJ2-7 provide the parts outside the CDR3, is NAGVMQNPRHLVRRRGQEARLRCSPMKGHSHVYWYRQLPEEGLKFMVYLQKENIIDESGMPKERFSAEFPKEGPSILRIQQVVRGDSAAYFCASSLLAVSSYEQYFGPGTRLTVT.

This chain uses TRBV5-4 with TRBJ1-2; no clear D. V lost 0 bases, J lost 5 bases, and 5 bases lay in between. The CDR3 contains 12 residues. Germline-derived CDR1 and CDR2 are SGHNT and YYREEE (reference sequence). CDR3 DNA sequence: TGTGCCAGCAGCTTGGGGCCTTATGGCTACACCTTC. It codes for CASSLGPYGYTF.

The chain employs TRBV4-2 and TRBJ1-1; TRBD1 matches at 8 bases. V lost 2 bases and J lost 3; bases outside the gene matches: 8. CDR1 is LGHNA and CDR2 is YNFKEQ in the germline V gene. CDR3 length: 16 amino acids. The CDR3 coding sequence is TGTGCCAGCAGCCAATTGATAGGACAGGGTTACACTGAAGCTTTCTTT. Translation: CASSQLIGQGYTEAFF.

The V and J genes are TRBV18 and TRBJ2-2; a possible D gene is TRBD1 (5 bases). Germline V gene sequence: CDR1 KGHSH, CDR2 LQKENI. The CDR3 runs to 14 residues. V was pared by 4 bases and J by 6 bases, with 12 bases between. The CDR3 DNA reads TGTGCCAGCTCACATGGGGCGCAGGCCGGGGAGCTGTTTTTT. Encoded protein: CASSHGAQAGELFF.

The CDR3 nucleotides are TGTGCCATCAGTGAGGTGGCGGGGATCCAAGAGACCCAGTACTTC. It yields the protein CAISEVAGIQETQYF. The chain joins TRBV10-3 to TRBJ2-5; tentatively, D is TRBD2 (6 bases). Germline assignment: CDR1 ENHRY and CDR2 SYGVKD. The length of the CDR3 is 15 residues. The V and J ends lost 2 bases and 1 base respectively, with 11 bases between them.

CDR3 region: CATSRALNALLYEQYF. CDR3 nucleotides: TGTGCCACCAGCAGAGCCCTCAATGCACTCCTCTACGAGCAGTACTTC. The chain recombines TRBV15 with TRBJ2-7; D uncertain. Trimming removed 1 base from V and 3 bases from J, with 16 bases in between. Germline CDR1 reads LNHNV; CDR2 reads YYDKDF (reference sequence). The CDR3 runs 16 residues.

This chain joins TRBV5-1 and TRBJ1-1; 7 bases are shared with TRBD1. CDR1 and CDR2 from the germline V gene are SGHRS and YFSETQ. V gave up 2 bases and J gave up 5 bases; unmatched junction bases: 12. The CDR3 is 16 residues long. Here the CDR3 reads CASSLGNQGVWTEAFF. The CDR3 DNA is TGCGCCAGCAGCTTAGGTAACCAGGGGGTGTGGACTGAAGCTTTCTTT.

As concerns this clone: Other nucleotide sequences in the sample specify the same CDR3. The chain joins TRBV9 to TRBJ1-1; 7 bases line up with TRBD1. This CDR3 comprises 13 residues. J was trimmed by 5 bases and V by 0 bases; bases with no gene match: 1. Germline CDR1 reads SGDLS; CDR2 reads YYNGEE. The CDR3 bases are TGTGCCAGCAGCGTAGGACAGGGAACTGAAGCTTTCTTT. Translation: CASSVGQGTEAFF.

The gene calls are TRBV6-5 and TRBJ1-1; 7 positions match TRBD1. The CDR3 runs 13 residues. CDR1 MNHEY and CDR2 SVGAGI come from the germline V gene. The junction had 3 bases not matched to a gene; V was cut back by 7 bases and J by 1 base. CDR3 sequence reads: CASTRQGNTEAFF. The CDR3, as DNA: TGTGCCAGCACCAGACAGGGGAACACTGAAGCTTTCTTT.

This clone appeared a single time. The CDR3, as DNA: TGTGCCTGGAGTGGAGCTGGGACTAGCGGGTGGTCCTACAATGAGCAGTTCTTC. Translated: CAWSGAGTSGWSYNEQFF. The rearrangement joins TRBV30 to TRBJ2-1; 12 bases map to TRBD2. This CDR3 has 18 amino acids. Germline CDR1 reads GTSNPN; CDR2 reads SVGIG (reference sequence). V trimming: 1 base; J trimming: 1 base; junction bases outside the gene matches: 8.

The V call is TRBV7-9, the J call TRBJ1-2; D might be TRBD1 (5 bases). The CDR3 covers 15 residues. V lost 1 base and J 5 bases, leaving 14 bases between the germline ends. Germline CDR1 SEHNR, CDR2 FQNEAQ (reference sequence). The CDR3 region is CASSLVGAGSYGYTF. The DNA for the CDR3 is TGTGCCAGCAGCTTAGTTGGGGCCGGGTCATATGGCTACACCTTC.

The genes are TRBV9 and TRBJ2-1; 10 nucleotides align to TRBD1. CDR1 SGDLS and CDR2 YYNGEE come from the germline V gene. There are 15 residues in the CDR3. V lost 4 bases to trimming and J lost 2 bases; unmatched junction nucleotides: 3. CDR3 loop: CASSRGQGAYNEQFF. For the CDR3, the DNA is TGTGCCAGCAGCAGAGGACAGGGGGCCTACAATGAGCAGTTCTTC.

Notes on this clone: The sample carries other DNA sequences with the same CDR3. The V and J genes are TRBV28 and TRBJ1-2; TRBD1 is a possible D gene (6 bases). This CDR3 has 13 residues. Trimming left V 6 bases short and J 4 bases short, with 12 bases between. Germline V gene lookup returns CDR1 MDHEN and CDR2 SYDVKM. Written as DNA, the CDR3 is TGTGCCAGCAGCCCTGACAGGAGCTATGGCTACACCTTC. It is translated as CASSPDRSYGYTF.

The chain combines TRBV5-4 with TRBJ1-2; a possible D gene is TRBD1 (5 bases). Per the germline V gene, CDR1 is SGHNT and CDR2 is YYREEE (reference sequence). V lost 9 bases and J 8 bases, leaving 20 bases between the germline ends. The CDR3 totals 13 residues. The CDR3 region has the DNA TGTGCCACCCACTTGGGGCGGACCTGGGGCTACACCTTC. Encoded protein: CATHLGRTWGYTF.